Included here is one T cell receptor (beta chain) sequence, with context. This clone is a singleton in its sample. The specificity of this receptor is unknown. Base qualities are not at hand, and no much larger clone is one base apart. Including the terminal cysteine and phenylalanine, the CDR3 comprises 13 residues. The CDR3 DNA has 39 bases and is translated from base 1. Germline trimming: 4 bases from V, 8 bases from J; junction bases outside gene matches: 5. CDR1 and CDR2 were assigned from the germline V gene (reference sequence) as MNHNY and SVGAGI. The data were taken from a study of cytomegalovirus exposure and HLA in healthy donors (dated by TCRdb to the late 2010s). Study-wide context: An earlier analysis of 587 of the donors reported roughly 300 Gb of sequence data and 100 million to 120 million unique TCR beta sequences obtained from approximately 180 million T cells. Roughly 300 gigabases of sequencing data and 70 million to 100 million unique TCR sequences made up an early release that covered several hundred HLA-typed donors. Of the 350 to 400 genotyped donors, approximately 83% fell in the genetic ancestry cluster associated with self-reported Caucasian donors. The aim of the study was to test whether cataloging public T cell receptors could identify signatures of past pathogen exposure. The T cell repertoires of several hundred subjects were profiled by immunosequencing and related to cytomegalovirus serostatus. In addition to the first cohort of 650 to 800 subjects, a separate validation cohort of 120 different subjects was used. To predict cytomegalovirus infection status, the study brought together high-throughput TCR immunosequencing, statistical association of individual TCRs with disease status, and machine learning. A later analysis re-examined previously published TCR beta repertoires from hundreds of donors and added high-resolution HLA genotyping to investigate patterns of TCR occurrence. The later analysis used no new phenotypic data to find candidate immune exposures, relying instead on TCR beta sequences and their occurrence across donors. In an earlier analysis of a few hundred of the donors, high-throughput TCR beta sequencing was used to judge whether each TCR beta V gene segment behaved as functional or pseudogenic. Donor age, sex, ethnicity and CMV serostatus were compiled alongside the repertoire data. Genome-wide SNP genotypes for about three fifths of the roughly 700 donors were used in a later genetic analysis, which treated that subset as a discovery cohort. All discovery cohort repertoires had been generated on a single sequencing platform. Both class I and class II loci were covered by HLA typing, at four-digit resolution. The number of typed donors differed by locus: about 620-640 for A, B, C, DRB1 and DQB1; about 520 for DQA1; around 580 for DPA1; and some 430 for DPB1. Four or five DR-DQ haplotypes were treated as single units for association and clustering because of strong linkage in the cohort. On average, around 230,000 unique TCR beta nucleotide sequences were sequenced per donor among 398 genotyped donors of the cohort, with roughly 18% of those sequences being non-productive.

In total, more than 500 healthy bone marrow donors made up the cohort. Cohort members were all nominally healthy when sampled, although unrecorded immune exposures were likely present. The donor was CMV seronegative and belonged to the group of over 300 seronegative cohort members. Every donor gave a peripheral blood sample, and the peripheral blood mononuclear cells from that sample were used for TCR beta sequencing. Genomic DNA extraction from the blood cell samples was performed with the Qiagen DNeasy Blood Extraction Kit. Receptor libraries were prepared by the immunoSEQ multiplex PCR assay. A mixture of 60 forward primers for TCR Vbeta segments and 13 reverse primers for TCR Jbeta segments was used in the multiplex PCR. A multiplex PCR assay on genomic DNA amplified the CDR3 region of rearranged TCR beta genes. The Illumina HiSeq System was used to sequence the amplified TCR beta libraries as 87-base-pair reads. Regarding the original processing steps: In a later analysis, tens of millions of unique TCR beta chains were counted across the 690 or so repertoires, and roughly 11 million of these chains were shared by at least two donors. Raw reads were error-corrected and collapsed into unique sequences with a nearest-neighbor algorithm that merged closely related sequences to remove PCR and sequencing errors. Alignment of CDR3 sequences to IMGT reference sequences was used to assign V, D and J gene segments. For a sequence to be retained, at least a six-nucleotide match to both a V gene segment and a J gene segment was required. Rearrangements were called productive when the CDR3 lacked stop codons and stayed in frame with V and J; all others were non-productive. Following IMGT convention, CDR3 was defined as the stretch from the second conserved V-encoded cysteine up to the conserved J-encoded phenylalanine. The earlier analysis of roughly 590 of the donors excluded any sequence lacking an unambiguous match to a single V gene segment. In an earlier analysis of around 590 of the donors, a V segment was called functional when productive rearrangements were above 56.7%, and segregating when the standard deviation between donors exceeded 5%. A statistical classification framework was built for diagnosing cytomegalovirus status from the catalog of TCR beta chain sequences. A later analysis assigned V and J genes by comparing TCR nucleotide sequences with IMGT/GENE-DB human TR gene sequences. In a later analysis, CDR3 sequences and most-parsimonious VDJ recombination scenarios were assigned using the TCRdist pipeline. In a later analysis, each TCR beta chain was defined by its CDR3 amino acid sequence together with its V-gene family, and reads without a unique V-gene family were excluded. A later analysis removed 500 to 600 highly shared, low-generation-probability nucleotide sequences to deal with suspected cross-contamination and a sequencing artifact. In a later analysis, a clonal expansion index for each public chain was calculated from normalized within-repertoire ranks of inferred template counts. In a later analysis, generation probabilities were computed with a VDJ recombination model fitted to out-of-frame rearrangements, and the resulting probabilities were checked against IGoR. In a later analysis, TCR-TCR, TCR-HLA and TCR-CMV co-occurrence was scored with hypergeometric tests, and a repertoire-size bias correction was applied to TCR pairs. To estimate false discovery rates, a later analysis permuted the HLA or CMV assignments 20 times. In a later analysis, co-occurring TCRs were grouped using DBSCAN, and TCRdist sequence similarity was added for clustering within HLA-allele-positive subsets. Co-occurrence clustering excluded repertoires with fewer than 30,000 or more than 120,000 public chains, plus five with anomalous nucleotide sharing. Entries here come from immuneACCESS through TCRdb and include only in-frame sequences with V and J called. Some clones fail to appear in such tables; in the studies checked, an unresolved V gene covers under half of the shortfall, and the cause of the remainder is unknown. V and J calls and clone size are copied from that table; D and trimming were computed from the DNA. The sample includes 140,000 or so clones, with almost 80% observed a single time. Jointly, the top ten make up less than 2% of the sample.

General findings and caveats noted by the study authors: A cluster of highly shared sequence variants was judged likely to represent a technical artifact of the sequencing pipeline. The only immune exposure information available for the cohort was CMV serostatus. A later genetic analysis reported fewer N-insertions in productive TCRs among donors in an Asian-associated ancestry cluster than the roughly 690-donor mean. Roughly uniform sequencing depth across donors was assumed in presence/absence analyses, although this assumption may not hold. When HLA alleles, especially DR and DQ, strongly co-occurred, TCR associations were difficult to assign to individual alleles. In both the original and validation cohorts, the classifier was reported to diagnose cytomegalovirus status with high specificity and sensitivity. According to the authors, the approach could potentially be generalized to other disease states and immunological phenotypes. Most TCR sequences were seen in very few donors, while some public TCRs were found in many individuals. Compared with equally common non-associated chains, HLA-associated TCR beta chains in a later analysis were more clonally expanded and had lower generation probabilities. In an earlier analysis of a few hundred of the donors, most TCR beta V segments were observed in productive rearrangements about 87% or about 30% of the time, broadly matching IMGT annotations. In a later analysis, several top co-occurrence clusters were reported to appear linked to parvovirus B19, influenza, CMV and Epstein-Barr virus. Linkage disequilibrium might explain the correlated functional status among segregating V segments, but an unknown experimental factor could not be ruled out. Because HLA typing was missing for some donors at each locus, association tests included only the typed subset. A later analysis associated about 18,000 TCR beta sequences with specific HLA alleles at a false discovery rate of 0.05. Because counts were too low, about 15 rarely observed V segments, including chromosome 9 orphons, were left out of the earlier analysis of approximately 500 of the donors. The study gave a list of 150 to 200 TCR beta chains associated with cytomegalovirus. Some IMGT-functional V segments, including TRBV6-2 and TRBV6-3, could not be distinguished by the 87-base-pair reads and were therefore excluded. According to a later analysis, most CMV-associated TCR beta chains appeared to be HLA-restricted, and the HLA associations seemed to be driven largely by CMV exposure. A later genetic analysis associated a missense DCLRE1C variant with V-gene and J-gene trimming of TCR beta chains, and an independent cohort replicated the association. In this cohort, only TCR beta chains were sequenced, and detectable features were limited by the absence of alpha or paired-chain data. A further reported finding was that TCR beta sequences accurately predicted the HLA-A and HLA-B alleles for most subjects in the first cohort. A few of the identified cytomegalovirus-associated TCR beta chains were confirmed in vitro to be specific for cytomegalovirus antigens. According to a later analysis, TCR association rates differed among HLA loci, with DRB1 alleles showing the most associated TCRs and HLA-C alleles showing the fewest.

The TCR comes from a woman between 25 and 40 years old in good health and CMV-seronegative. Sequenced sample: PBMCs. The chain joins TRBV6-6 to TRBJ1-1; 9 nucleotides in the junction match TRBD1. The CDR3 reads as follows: CASSLQGAGEAFF. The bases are TGTGCCAGCAGTTTACAGGGGGCGGGAGAAGCTTTCTTT.